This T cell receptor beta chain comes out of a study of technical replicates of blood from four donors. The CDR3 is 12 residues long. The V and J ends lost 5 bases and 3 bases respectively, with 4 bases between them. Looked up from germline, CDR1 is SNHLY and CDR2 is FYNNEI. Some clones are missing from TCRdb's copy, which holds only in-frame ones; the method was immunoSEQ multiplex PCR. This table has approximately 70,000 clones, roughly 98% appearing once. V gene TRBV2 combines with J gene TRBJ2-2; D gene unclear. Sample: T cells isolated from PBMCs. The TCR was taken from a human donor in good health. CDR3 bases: TGTGCCAGCAGTAGCGACACCGGGGAGCTGTTTTTT. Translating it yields CASSSDTGELFF. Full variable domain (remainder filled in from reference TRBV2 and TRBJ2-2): EPEVTQTPSHQVTQMGQEVILRCVPISNHLYFYWYRQILGQKVEFLVSFYNNEISEKSEIFDDQFSVERPDGSNFTLKIRSTKLEDSAMYFCASSSDTGELFFGEGSRLTVL.